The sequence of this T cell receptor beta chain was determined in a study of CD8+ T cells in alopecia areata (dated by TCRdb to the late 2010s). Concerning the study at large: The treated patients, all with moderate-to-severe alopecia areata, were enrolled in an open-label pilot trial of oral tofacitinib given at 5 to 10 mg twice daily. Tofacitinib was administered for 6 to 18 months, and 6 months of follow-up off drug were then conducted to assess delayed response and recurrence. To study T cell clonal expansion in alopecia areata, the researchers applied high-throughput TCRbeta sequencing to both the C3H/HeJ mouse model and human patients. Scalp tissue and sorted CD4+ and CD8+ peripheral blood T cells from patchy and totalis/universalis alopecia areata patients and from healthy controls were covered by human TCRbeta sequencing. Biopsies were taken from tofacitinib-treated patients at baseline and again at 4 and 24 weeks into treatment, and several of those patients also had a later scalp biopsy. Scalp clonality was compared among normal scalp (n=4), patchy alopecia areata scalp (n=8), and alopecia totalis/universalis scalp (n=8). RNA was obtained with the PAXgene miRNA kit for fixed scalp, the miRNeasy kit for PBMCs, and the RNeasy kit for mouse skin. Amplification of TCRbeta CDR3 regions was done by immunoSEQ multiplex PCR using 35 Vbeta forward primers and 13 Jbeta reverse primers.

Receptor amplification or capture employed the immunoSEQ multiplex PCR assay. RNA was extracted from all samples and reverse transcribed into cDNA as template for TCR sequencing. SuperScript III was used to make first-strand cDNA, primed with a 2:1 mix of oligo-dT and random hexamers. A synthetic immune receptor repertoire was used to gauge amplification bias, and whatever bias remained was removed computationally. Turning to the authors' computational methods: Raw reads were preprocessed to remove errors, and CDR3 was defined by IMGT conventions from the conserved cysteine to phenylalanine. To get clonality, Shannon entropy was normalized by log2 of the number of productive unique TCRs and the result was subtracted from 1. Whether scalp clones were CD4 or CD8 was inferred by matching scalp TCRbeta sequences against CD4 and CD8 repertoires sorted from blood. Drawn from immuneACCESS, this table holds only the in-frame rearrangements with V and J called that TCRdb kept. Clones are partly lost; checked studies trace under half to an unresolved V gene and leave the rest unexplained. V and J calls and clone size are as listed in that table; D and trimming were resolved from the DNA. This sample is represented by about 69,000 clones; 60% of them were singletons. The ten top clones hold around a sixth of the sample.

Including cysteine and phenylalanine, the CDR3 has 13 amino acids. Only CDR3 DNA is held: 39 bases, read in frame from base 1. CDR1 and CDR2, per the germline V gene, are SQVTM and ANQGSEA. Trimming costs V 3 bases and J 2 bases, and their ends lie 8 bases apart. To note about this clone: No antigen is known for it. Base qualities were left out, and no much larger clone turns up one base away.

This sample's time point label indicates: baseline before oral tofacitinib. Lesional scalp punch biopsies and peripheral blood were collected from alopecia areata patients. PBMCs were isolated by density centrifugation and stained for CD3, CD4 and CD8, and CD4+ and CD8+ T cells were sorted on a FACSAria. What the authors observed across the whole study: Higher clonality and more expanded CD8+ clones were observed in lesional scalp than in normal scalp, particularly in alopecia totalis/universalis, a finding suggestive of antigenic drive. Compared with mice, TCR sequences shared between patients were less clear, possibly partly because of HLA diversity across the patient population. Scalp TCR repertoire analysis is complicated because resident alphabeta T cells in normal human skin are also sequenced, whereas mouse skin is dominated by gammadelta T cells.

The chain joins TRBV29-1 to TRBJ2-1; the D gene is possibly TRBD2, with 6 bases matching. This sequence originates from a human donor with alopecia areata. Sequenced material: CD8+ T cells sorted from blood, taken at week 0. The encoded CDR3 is CSVEGGTYNEQFF. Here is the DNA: TGCAGCGTTGAGGGCGGGACCTACAATGAGCAGTTCTTC.